The rows below give T cell receptor beta chains drawn from one sample of a study of CXCR3-negative and CXCR3-positive naive CD8 T cells. No DNA is given; TCRdb re-called the 5' RACE reads and lists each CDR3 protein once. Its table lists around 96,000 distinct CDR3 sequences. The sequenced material came from naive CXCR3- CD8+ T cells from blood. The source is a human donor in good health. Some clones in this sample may be carry-over from other donors' samples. Both conserved end residues are part of each CDR3. The order of the fields is J gene, V gene, CDR3 protein.

>TRBJ2-7|TRBV29-1
CSVVRQGEVSYEQYF
>TRBJ2-3|TRBV23-1
CASRVAREKFQCFKYTVTDTQYF
>TRBJ2-7|TRBV5-1
CASSLEIADEQYF
>TRBJ2-1|TRBV29-1
CSVEGPGQIYNEQFF
>TRBJ2-2|TRBV12-3/TRBV12-4
CASRGGATGELFF
>TRBJ2-7|TRBV9
CASSKQGRKWDEQYF
>TRBJ1-1|TRBV4-1
CASSLHDADTEAFF
>TRBJ2-5|TRBV29-1
CSVEDPQETQETQYF
>TRBJ2-1|TRBV30
CAWSVTGDTPNEQFF
>TRBJ2-1|TRBV12-3/TRBV12-4
CASSQPLAGGFNEQFF
>TRBJ2-7|TRBV7-9
CASSLAGGEQYF
>TRBJ2-3|TRBV2
CASSGPSGGRKTTTDTQYF
>TRBJ2-1|TRBV14
CASSSLPWTSSYNEQFF
>TRBJ2-5|TRBV6-2/TRBV6-3
CASSYPRDYEETQYF
>TRBJ2-1|TRBV29-1
CSANPPTGDHNEQFF
>TRBJ2-7|TRBV6-5
CASTGPRPGLYHYEQYF
>TRBJ2-5|TRBV6-2/TRBV6-3
CASSPTGIQQETQYF
>TRBJ2-1|TRBV6-4
CASSDGANEQFF
>TRBJ2-1|TRBV5-1
CASSADREAYNEQFF
>TRBJ2-7|TRBV12-3/TRBV12-4
CASSPGQQYEQYF
>TRBJ2-2|TRBV4-3
CASSQEMVAGGPDAGELFF
>TRBJ2-7|TRBV28
CASSLPGGTYEQYF
>TRBJ2-2|TRBV19
CATLGLGENTGELFF
>TRBJ1-5|TRBV20-1
CSARVRAGQPQHF
>TRBJ2-3|TRBV10-3
CAISEVPGLSDTQYF
>TRBJ2-1|TRBV28
CASSFLQGGNEQFF
>TRBJ2-1|TRBV27
CASRILADGAYNEQFF
>TRBJ1-1|TRBV14
CASSLAGGTMNTEAFF
>TRBJ2-7|TRBV20-1
CSAHRGLAGAPYEQYF
>TRBJ1-1|TRBV24-1
CATSDRMNTEAFF
>TRBJ2-7|TRBV29-1
CSVHTGPYEQYF
>TRBJ1-5|TRBV6-2/TRBV6-3
CASSYGDRGNQPQHF
>TRBJ1-5|TRBV12-3/TRBV12-4
CASSLASPAMTQHF
>TRBJ2-1|TRBV28
CASSLDRGFYNEQFF
>TRBJ2-2|TRBV15
CATSGGTGAISGELFF
>TRBJ2-7|TRBV5-5
CASSSPSYEQYF
>TRBJ2-7|TRBV5-5
CASSFRGTSYEQYF
>TRBJ2-5|TRBV6-6
CASIGPGGKETQYF
>TRBJ1-1|TRBV29-1
CSVVQGRGRTEAFF
>TRBJ2-1|TRBV3-1
CASSQDPYLAGGADEQFF
>TRBJ2-1|TRBV9
CASSVGAAGGYDEQFF
>TRBJ2-3|TRBV15
CATTLSRGWGDTQYF
>TRBJ2-5|TRBV11-3
CASSLRGQETQYF
>TRBJ2-1|TRBV9
CASSVDSVSYNEQFF
>TRBJ2-5|TRBV5-1
CASRRVGETQYF
>TRBJ1-2|TRBV12-3/TRBV12-4
CASSQTEYYGYTF
>TRBJ2-5|TRBV5-6
CASSLGDSPQETQYF
>TRBJ2-3|TRBV7-6
CASRYLAGASTDTQYF
>TRBJ2-7|TRBV4-3
CASSQDAASSPYEQYF
>TRBJ2-1|TRBV28
CATMAVTVYNEQFF
>TRBJ2-2|TRBV7-3
CASSLGGGNTGELFF
>TRBJ2-1|TRBV5-4
CASSLVNRPADEQFF
>TRBJ2-5|TRBV10-3
CAISQGYDTQETQYF
>TRBJ2-3|TRBV4-1
CASSQVTSTDTQYF
>TRBJ2-7|TRBV7-9
CASSLVIEDEQYF